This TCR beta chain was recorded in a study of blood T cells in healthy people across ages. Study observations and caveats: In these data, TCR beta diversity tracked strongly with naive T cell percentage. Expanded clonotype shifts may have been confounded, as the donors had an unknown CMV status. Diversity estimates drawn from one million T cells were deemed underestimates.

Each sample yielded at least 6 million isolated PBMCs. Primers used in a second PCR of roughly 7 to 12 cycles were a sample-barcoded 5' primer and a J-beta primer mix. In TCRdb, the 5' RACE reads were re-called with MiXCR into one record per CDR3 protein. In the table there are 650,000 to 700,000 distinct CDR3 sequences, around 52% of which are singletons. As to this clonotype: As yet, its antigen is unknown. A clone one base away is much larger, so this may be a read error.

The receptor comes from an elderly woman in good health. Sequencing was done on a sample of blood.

The CDR3 reads CANSSVSGAYEQYF. The CDR3 region has the DNA TGTGCCAACAGCTCCGTCTCGGGGGCCTACGAGCAGTACTTC. The chain joins TRBV7-9 to TRBJ2-7, with D perhaps TRBD2 (6 bases). There are 14 residues in the CDR3. CDR1 and CDR2 from the germline V gene are SEHNR and FQNEAQ (reference sequence).